This T cell receptor (beta chain) was recorded in a study of cytomegalovirus exposure and HLA in healthy donors. Study summary: The 100 to 150 validation repertoires matched the roughly 700 first-cohort repertoires in platform, a later analysis reported. General study points: CMV antigen specificity was confirmed in vitro for three CMV-associated chains. Most TCR sequences proved rare, with some public TCRs found in many donors.

The CDR3 is 16 amino acids. Per germline, CDR1 SNHLY and CDR2 FYNNEI. The ends lost 8 bases at V and 7 bases at J; junction bases unmatched: 12. With regard to this clone: No antigen is known for it.

Sequenced by immunoSEQ multiplex PCR; TCRdb stores in-frame clones only, minus some. The data contain some 90,000 clones, about 83% of them singletons. This chain connects TRBV2 to TRBJ2-2, with 11 bases aligning to TRBD2. The sequence was obtained from a woman aged 25 to 45 in good health and CMV-seronegative. Sequencing used PBMCs. CDR3 protein: CASARLAGSIGGELFF. The CDR3 DNA is TGTGCCAGCGCCAGACTAGCGGGGAGTATAGGCGGGGAGCTGTTTTTT.